This TCR beta chain was sequenced during a study of control samples from healthy donors and cancer patients. The germline V gene has CDR1 KGHSH and CDR2 LQKENI. With V trimmed by 0 bases and J by 1 base, 6 bases remained unmatched. The CDR3 totals 17 residues. Assay used: immunoSEQ multiplex PCR; TCRdb lists only in-frame clones, some missing. This sample carries more than 85,000 clones, approximately 87% of them seen once, and the ten largest clones take approximately 3.7%. The clonotype comes from a woman aged 55-70 years with lung cancer. Sequencing used PBMCs. The rearrangement links TRBV18 to TRBJ2-3, with TRBD2 identical over 8 bases. The CDR3 loop is CASSPPIGAGGTDTQYF. CDR3 nucleotide sequence: TGTGCCAGCTCACCACCGATAGGAGCGGGAGGCACAGATACGCAGTATTTT.